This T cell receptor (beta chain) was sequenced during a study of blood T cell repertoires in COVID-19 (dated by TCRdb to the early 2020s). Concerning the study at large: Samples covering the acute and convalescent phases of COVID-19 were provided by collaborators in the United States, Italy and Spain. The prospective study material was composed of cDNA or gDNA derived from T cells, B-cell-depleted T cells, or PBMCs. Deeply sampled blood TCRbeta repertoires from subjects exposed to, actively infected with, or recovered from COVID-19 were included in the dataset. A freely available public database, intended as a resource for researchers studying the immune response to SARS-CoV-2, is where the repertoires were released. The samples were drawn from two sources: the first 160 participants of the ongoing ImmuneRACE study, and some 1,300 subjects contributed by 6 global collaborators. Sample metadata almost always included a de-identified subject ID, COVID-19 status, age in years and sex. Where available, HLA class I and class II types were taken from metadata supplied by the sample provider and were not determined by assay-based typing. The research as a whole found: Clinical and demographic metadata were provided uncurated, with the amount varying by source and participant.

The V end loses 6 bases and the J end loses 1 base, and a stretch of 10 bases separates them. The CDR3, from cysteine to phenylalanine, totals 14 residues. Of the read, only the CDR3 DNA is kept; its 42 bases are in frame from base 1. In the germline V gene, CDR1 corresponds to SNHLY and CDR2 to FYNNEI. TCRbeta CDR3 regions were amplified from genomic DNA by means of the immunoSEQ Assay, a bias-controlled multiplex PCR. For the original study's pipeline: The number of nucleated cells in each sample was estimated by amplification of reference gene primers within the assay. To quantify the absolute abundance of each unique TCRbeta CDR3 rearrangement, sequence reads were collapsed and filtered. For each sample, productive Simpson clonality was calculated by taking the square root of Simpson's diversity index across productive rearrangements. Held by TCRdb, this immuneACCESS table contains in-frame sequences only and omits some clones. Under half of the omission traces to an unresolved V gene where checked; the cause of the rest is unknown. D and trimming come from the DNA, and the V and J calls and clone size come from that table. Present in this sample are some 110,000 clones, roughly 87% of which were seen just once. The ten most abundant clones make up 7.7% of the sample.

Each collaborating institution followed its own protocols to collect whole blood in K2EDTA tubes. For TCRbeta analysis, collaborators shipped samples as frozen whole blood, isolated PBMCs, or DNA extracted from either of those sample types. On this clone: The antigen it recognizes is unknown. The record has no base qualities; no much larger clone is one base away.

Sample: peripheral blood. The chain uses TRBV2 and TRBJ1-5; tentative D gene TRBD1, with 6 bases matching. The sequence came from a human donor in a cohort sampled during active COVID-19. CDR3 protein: CASRVTGSNQPQHF. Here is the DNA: TGTGCCAGCAGGGTTACAGGGAGCAATCAGCCCCAGCATTTT.